These 8 T cell receptor beta chains share one sample of origin, sequenced in a study of patients and donors after allogeneic stem cell transplantation. Each CDR3 protein gets one entry after TCRdb re-called the RT-PCR reads with MiXCR. The repertoire holds 920,000 or so distinct CDR3 sequences, with about a sixth as singletons. The sequencing sample was made of blood, either unsorted or a sorted T cell fraction (not recorded which). All receptors come from a human donor who was either an allogeneic HSCT recipient or a stem cell or donor lymphocyte infusion donor (not recorded which). It is not recorded whose cells these are; they may come from a transplant donor.

V is TRBV5-1 and J is TRBJ2-1, with D perhaps matching TRBD1 (8 bases). CDR3 size: 16 residues. From germline, CDR1 is SGHRS and CDR2 YFSETQ. V lost 6 bases and J lost 7, with 23 bases in between. CDR3 coding DNA: TGCGCCAGCACCTCCAGGGGGCGCGGGGGCCGTAATGAGCAGTTCTTC. This gives the protein CASTSRGRGGRNEQFF.

The V call is TRBV29-1, the J call TRBJ2-1; D may be TRBD1 (7 bases). Germline-derived CDR1 and CDR2 are SQVTM and ANQGSEA. The V and J ends lost 7 bases and 10 bases respectively, with 23 bases between them. CDR3 length: 14 amino acids. The CDR3 DNA sequence: TGCAGCGCGGGGGCACTGGGGCGGACAGGAGAGCAGTTCTTC. This sequence encodes CSAGALGRTGEQFF.

This clonotype appeared a few times. This sequence joins TRBV20-1 and TRBJ2-5; D uncertain. The length of the CDR3 is 13 residues. Germline V gene data show CDR1 as DFQATT and CDR2 as SNEGSKA (reference sequence). V lost 2 bases, J lost 5 bases, and 12 bases lay in between. The CDR3 loop reads CSARPPVKETQYF. CDR3 sequence (DNA): TGCAGTGCTAGACCCCCCGTGAAGGAGACCCAGTACTTC.

This rearrangement joins TRBV7-3 to TRBJ2-1, with 11 nucleotides matching TRBD2. The CDR3 covers 15 residues. From germline, CDR1 is SGHTA and CDR2 FQGTGA. V shed 4 bases and J 9 bases; nucleotides not matched to a gene: 8. In DNA form, the CDR3 reads TGTGCCAGCAGCTCCGGGACTAGCGGTAGAAGTGAGCAGTTCTTC. Amino acids: CASSSGTSGRSEQFF.

CDR3 protein: CASSQDGTFDQPQHF. The CDR3 DNA reads TGCGCCAGCAGCCAAGATGGGACATTCGATCAGCCCCAGCATTTT. The V call is TRBV4-3, the J call TRBJ1-5; a possible D gene is TRBD1 (6 bases). CDR1 is LGHNA and CDR2 is YSLEER in the germline V gene. The CDR3 length is 15 residues. Trimming pared 0 bases from V and 5 bases from J, leaving 11 bases between.

The CDR3 is CASREGANYGYTF. The CDR3 DNA reads as TGTGCCAGCAGGGAGGGGGCTAACTATGGCTACACCTTC. The chain couples TRBV2 to TRBJ1-2, with D tentatively TRBD1 (6 bases). Germline V CDR1 and CDR2: SNHLY, FYNNEI. The V end lost 6 bases, the J end lost 0 bases, and 8 bases lay between the germline ends. The CDR3 length is 13 residues.

V is TRBV18 and J is TRBJ2-5; D uncertain. Germline V gene lookup returns CDR1 KGHSH and CDR2 LQKENI. This CDR3 contains 16 residues. The V end lost 3 bases, the J end lost 2 bases, and 16 bases lay between the germline ends. Here the CDR3 DNA reads TGTGCCAGCTCACCCCTGGCTCGGGCAGGACAAGAGACCCAGTACTTC. It codes for CASSPLARAGQETQYF.

V is TRBV7-9 and J is TRBJ2-7; no reliable D call. This CDR3 spans 13 amino acids. V lost 3 bases and J 5 bases, leaving 11 bases between the germline ends. Germline V gives CDR1 SEHNR, CDR2 FQNEAQ (reference sequence). The CDR3 region has the DNA TGTGCCAGCAGCTTCGGGTTTCCCGACGAGCAGTACTTC. The encoded protein is CASSFGFPDEQYF.